These T cell receptor beta chains were read from a single sample in a study of blood T cell repertoires in COVID-19. TCRdb's copy holds only in-frame clones and misses some; the assay was immunoSEQ multiplex PCR. The sample lists approximately 69,000 clones; more than 80% were seen once. The sequenced material came from peripheral blood. The source of these receptors is a man aged 50 to 60 with COVID-19, enrolled during active disease. The CDR3 runs from the conserved cysteine through the conserved F or W. The D gene is left open where the match is weak. The size field is filled for only some rows; it gives once, few, many or a size class.

v_call: TRBV6-5
j_call: TRBJ1-1
d_call: -
clone_size: -
cdr3_aa: CASSSGGMNTEAFF
cdr3_nt: TGTGCCAGCAGCTCGGGTGGCATGAACACTGAAGCTTTCTTT

v_call: TRBV11-2
j_call: TRBJ2-1
d_call: -
clone_size: -
cdr3_aa: CASSFGLPPDNEQFF
cdr3_nt: TGTGCCAGCAGCTTTGGACTCCCCCCGGACAATGAGCAGTTCTTC

v_call: TRBV7-9
j_call: TRBJ1-1
d_call: -
clone_size: -
cdr3_aa: CASSSDIFTEAFF
cdr3_nt: TGTGCCAGCAGCTCCGACATATTCACTGAAGCTTTCTTT

v_call: TRBV29-1
j_call: TRBJ2-7
d_call: TRBD2
clone_size: -
cdr3_aa: CSVEAPAGSSYEQYF
cdr3_nt: TGCAGCGTTGAAGCCCCAGCGGGGAGCTCCTACGAGCAGTACTTC

v_call: TRBV5-6
j_call: TRBJ2-3
d_call: -
clone_size: -
cdr3_aa: CASSFLSETDTQYF
cdr3_nt: TGTGCCAGCAGCTTCCTTTCGGAGACAGATACGCAGTATTTT

v_call: TRBV7-9
j_call: TRBJ1-2
d_call: -
clone_size: -
cdr3_aa: CASSLRAEDNYGYTF
cdr3_nt: TGTGCCAGCAGCTTAAGAGCCGAGGATAACTATGGCTACACCTTC

v_call: TRBV4-3
j_call: TRBJ2-1
d_call: TRBD2
clone_size: -
cdr3_aa: CASSRYPSGSSYNEQFF
cdr3_nt: TGCGCCAGCAGCCGTTACCCTAGCGGGAGCTCCTACAATGAGCAGTTCTTC

v_call: TRBV4-3
j_call: TRBJ1-2
d_call: -
clone_size: -
cdr3_aa: CASSQEPSRLDYGYTF
cdr3_nt: TGCGCCAGCAGCCAAGAGCCATCCCGGTTGGACTATGGCTACACCTTC

v_call: TRBV19
j_call: TRBJ1-4
d_call: TRBD1
clone_size: few
cdr3_aa: CASSRNLLTGGFRIATNEKLFF
cdr3_nt: TGTGCCAGTAGTAGAAACCTCCTGACAGGGGGCTTTAGAATAGCGACTAATGAAAAACTGTTTTTT

v_call: TRBV6-5
j_call: TRBJ2-1
d_call: TRBD2
clone_size: once
cdr3_aa: CASSRTSGGTQGLFF
cdr3_nt: TGTGCCAGCAGTCGGACTAGCGGGGGGACCCAGGGTCTGTTCTTC

v_call: TRBV2
j_call: TRBJ2-2
d_call: -
clone_size: -
cdr3_aa: CASSETLSNTGELFF
cdr3_nt: TGTGCCAGCAGTGAGACTTTATCCAACACCGGGGAGCTGTTTTTT

v_call: TRBV28
j_call: TRBJ1-1
d_call: TRBD1
clone_size: -
cdr3_aa: CASSSGTGTPPEAFF
cdr3_nt: TGTGCCAGCAGTTCCGGGACAGGGACTCCCCCTGAAGCTTTCTTT

v_call: TRBV9
j_call: TRBJ2-7
d_call: TRBD1
clone_size: -
cdr3_aa: CASSPRGQGTNYEQYF
cdr3_nt: TGTGCCAGCAGCCCCCGAGGACAGGGCACAAACTACGAGCAGTACTTC

v_call: TRBV7-2
j_call: TRBJ2-1
d_call: -
clone_size: -
cdr3_aa: CASSFSRGDEQFF
cdr3_nt: TGTGCCAGCAGCTTTTCTCGGGGAGATGAGCAGTTCTTC

v_call: TRBV7-9
j_call: TRBJ2-5
d_call: -
clone_size: -
cdr3_aa: CASSFERETQYF
cdr3_nt: TGTGCCAGCAGCTTTGAACGGGAGACCCAGTACTTC

v_call: TRBV5-4
j_call: TRBJ1-2
d_call: -
clone_size: few
cdr3_aa: CASSSLVGAHGYTF
cdr3_nt: TGTGCCAGCAGCTCCCTCGTGGGGGCGCATGGCTACACCTTC

v_call: TRBV15
j_call: TRBJ1-3
d_call: -
clone_size: -
cdr3_aa: CATSELNSGNTIYF
cdr3_nt: TGTGCCACGTCGGAGCTGAACTCTGGAAACACCATATATTTT

v_call: TRBV5-1
j_call: TRBJ2-3
d_call: TRBD2
clone_size: -
cdr3_aa: CASSRRIAGGNTDTQYF
cdr3_nt: TGCGCCAGCAGCCGACGAATAGCGGGGGGGAACACAGATACGCAGTATTTT

v_call: TRBV30
j_call: TRBJ1-1
d_call: TRBD1
clone_size: -
cdr3_aa: CAWITSGPGGAEAFF
cdr3_nt: TGTGCCTGGATTACCTCAGGGCCAGGGGGCGCTGAAGCTTTCTTT

v_call: TRBV30
j_call: TRBJ1-5
d_call: -
clone_size: -
cdr3_aa: CAWSESTGPQHF
cdr3_nt: TGTGCCTGGAGTGAATCGACAGGGCCCCAGCATTTT

v_call: TRBV15
j_call: TRBJ2-7
d_call: -
clone_size: -
cdr3_aa: CATSRGTGGFKNEQYF
cdr3_nt: TGTGCCACCAGCAGAGGGACTGGCGGGTTCAAAAACGAGCAGTACTTC

v_call: TRBV5-4
j_call: TRBJ2-3
d_call: TRBD2
clone_size: -
cdr3_aa: CASSLRLAGGSTDTQYF
cdr3_nt: TGTGCCAGCAGCCTAAGACTAGCGGGGGGCTCCACAGATACGCAGTATTTT

v_call: TRBV5-1
j_call: TRBJ2-1
d_call: TRBD2
clone_size: -
cdr3_aa: CASGTSGGYNEQFF
cdr3_nt: TGCGCCAGCGGGACTAGCGGGGGGTACAATGAGCAGTTCTTC

v_call: TRBV19
j_call: TRBJ2-7
d_call: TRBD2
clone_size: -
cdr3_aa: CASSTHSGGSYEQYF
cdr3_nt: TGTGCCAGTAGTACCCATAGCGGGGGCTCCTACGAGCAGTACTTC

v_call: TRBV2
j_call: TRBJ1-2
d_call: -
clone_size: -
cdr3_aa: CASSAQGIDYGYTF
cdr3_nt: TGTGCCAGCAGTGCACAGGGAATTGACTATGGCTACACCTTC

v_call: TRBV27
j_call: TRBJ2-4
d_call: -
clone_size: -
cdr3_aa: CASSLGGAKNIQYF
cdr3_nt: TGTGCCAGCAGTTTAGGGGGGGCCAAAAACATTCAGTACTTC

v_call: TRBV13
j_call: TRBJ2-7
d_call: -
clone_size: -
cdr3_aa: CASSETKPYEQYF
cdr3_nt: TGTGCCAGCAGCGAAACGAAGCCCTACGAGCAGTACTTC

v_call: TRBV11-2
j_call: TRBJ1-2
d_call: -
clone_size: -
cdr3_aa: CASSLDVGSGYTF
cdr3_nt: TGTGCCAGCAGCTTAGATGTGGGGAGTGGCTACACCTTC

v_call: TRBV6-6
j_call: TRBJ2-1
d_call: TRBD2
clone_size: -
cdr3_aa: CASSYRGDPSRNEQFF
cdr3_nt: TGTGCCAGCAGTTACCGGGGGGACCCCTCGCGGAATGAGCAGTTCTTC

v_call: TRBV9
j_call: TRBJ1-1
d_call: TRBD1
clone_size: -
cdr3_aa: CASSVVGQWNTEAFF
cdr3_nt: TGTGCCAGCAGCGTAGTGGGACAGTGGAACACTGAAGCTTTCTTT

v_call: TRBV7-8
j_call: TRBJ1-1
d_call: -
clone_size: -
cdr3_aa: CASSTETQNTEAFF
cdr3_nt: TGTGCCAGCAGCACTGAGACACAGAACACTGAAGCTTTCTTT

v_call: TRBV7-2
j_call: TRBJ2-6
d_call: TRBD1
clone_size: -
cdr3_aa: CASSLGQQYTSGANVLTF
cdr3_nt: TGTGCCAGCAGCTTGGGACAGCAATACACGTCTGGGGCCAACGTCCTGACTTTC

v_call: TRBV6-5
j_call: TRBJ2-4
d_call: TRBD1
clone_size: -
cdr3_aa: CASSPGQGLNIQYF
cdr3_nt: TGTGCCAGCAGCCCCGGACAGGGCTTAAACATTCAGTACTTC

v_call: TRBV10-3
j_call: TRBJ1-1
d_call: -
clone_size: -
cdr3_aa: CAIRISHENSLPNTEAFF
cdr3_nt: TGTGCCATCAGAATCTCACACGAGAACAGCCTACCGAACACTGAAGCTTTCTTT

v_call: TRBV9
j_call: TRBJ2-5
d_call: -
clone_size: -
cdr3_aa: CASSEGGRETQYF
cdr3_nt: TGTGCCAGCAGCGAGGGGGGGCGAGAGACCCAGTACTTC

v_call: TRBV18
j_call: TRBJ1-4
d_call: -
clone_size: -
cdr3_aa: CASSSSIGQLNEKLFF
cdr3_nt: TGTGCCAGCTCATCCTCCATAGGACAACTTAATGAAAAACTGTTTTTT

v_call: TRBV10-3
j_call: TRBJ2-5
d_call: -
clone_size: -
cdr3_aa: CAISARRETQYF
cdr3_nt: TGTGCCATCAGTGCTAGGAGAGAGACCCAGTACTTC

v_call: TRBV6-5
j_call: TRBJ2-5
d_call: TRBD1
clone_size: -
cdr3_aa: CASRTGDSEETQYF
cdr3_nt: TGTGCCAGCAGGACCGGGGACAGTGAAGAGACCCAGTACTTC

v_call: TRBV6-5
j_call: TRBJ1-2
d_call: -
clone_size: -
cdr3_aa: CASSYSQTANYGYTF
cdr3_nt: TGTGCCAGCAGTTACTCGCAGACAGCTAACTATGGCTACACCTTC

v_call: TRBV7-6
j_call: TRBJ1-3
d_call: -
clone_size: -
cdr3_aa: CATTPRSDSSGNTIYF
cdr3_nt: TGTGCCACCACCCCCCGGTCAGACAGCTCTGGAAACACCATATATTTT

v_call: TRBV3-1/TRBV3-2
j_call: TRBJ2-2
d_call: TRBD1
clone_size: -
cdr3_aa: CASSQGGQGAAGELFF
cdr3_nt: TGTGCCAGCAGCCAAGGGGGACAGGGGGCCGCCGGGGAGCTGTTTTTT

v_call: TRBV6-5
j_call: TRBJ1-6
d_call: TRBD1
clone_size: -
cdr3_aa: CASRRGQGTNSPLHF
cdr3_nt: TGTGCCAGCAGGAGGGGACAGGGTACGAATTCACCCCTCCACTTT

v_call: TRBV29-1
j_call: TRBJ2-5
d_call: -
clone_size: -
cdr3_aa: CSVEGLGGETQYF
cdr3_nt: TGCAGCGTTGAAGGACTGGGGGGAGAGACCCAGTACTTC

v_call: TRBV28
j_call: TRBJ2-1
d_call: TRBD2
clone_size: -
cdr3_aa: CASKVRLAAYNEQFF
cdr3_nt: TGTGCCAGCAAGGTGCGACTAGCGGCGTACAATGAGCAGTTCTTC

v_call: TRBV9
j_call: TRBJ1-1
d_call: -
clone_size: few
cdr3_aa: CASRAGIEDTEAFF
cdr3_nt: TGTGCCAGCAGAGCCGGGATAGAAGACACTGAAGCTTTCTTT

v_call: TRBV7-9
j_call: TRBJ1-1
d_call: TRBD1
clone_size: -
cdr3_aa: CASSSQGTAMNTEAFF
cdr3_nt: TGTGCCAGCAGCTCTCAAGGGACAGCCATGAACACTGAAGCTTTCTTT

v_call: TRBV7-2
j_call: TRBJ2-1
d_call: -
clone_size: -
cdr3_aa: CASSLLHYNEQFF
cdr3_nt: TGTGCCAGCAGCCTACTACATTACAATGAGCAGTTCTTC

v_call: TRBV7-9
j_call: TRBJ1-5
d_call: -
clone_size: -
cdr3_aa: CASSLTTGQPQHF
cdr3_nt: TGTGCCAGCAGCCTAACCACGGGTCAGCCCCAGCATTTT

v_call: TRBV27
j_call: TRBJ1-5
d_call: TRBD1
clone_size: -
cdr3_aa: CASSFMWAGGPLSNQPQHF
cdr3_nt: TGTGCCAGCAGTTTTATGTGGGCAGGGGGCCCCCTTAGCAATCAGCCCCAGCATTTT

v_call: TRBV2
j_call: TRBJ2-5
d_call: -
clone_size: -
cdr3_aa: CASSAKETQYF
cdr3_nt: TGTGCCAGCAGTGCAAAAGAGACCCAGTACTTC

v_call: TRBV7-8
j_call: TRBJ1-3
d_call: TRBD1
clone_size: -
cdr3_aa: CASSPQGAIPYSGNTIYF
cdr3_nt: TGTGCCAGCAGCCCACAGGGGGCGATTCCGTACTCTGGAAACACCATATATTTT

v_call: TRBV7-3
j_call: TRBJ2-5
d_call: -
clone_size: -
cdr3_aa: CASSRTTQETQYF
cdr3_nt: TGTGCCAGCAGCCGAACGACTCAAGAGACCCAGTACTTC

v_call: TRBV29-1
j_call: TRBJ2-7
d_call: TRBD1
clone_size: few
cdr3_aa: CSILTGAAEQYF
cdr3_nt: TGCAGCATTTTAACAGGGGCGGCCGAGCAGTACTTC